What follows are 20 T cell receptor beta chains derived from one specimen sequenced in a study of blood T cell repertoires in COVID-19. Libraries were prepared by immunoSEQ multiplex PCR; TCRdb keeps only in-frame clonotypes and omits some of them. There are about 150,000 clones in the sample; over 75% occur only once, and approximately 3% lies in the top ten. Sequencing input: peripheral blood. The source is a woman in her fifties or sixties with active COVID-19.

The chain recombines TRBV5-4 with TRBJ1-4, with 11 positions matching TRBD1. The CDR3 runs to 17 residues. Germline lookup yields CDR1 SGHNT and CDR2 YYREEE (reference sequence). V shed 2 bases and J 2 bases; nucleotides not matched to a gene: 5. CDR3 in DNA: TGTGCCAGCAGCTTAACCGGACAGGGGGCGACTAATGAAAAACTGTTTTTT. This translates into CASSLTGQGATNEKLFF.

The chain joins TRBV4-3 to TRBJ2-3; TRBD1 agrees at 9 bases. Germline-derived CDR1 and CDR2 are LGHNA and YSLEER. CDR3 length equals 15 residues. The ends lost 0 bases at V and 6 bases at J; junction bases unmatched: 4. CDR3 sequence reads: CASSQDGQGLDTQYF. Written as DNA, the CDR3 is TGCGCCAGCAGCCAAGACGGACAGGGGCTCGATACGCAGTATTTT.

The CDR3 nucleotides are TGCGCCAGCAGTCTTTGGGGCAATGGAAACACCATATATTTT. This gives the protein CASSLWGNGNTIYF. The chain carries TRBV23-1 and TRBJ1-3; a possible D gene is TRBD1 (5 bases). TRBV23-1 is filed as an ORF, its function uncertain. V gave up 4 bases and J gave up 3 bases, with 10 bases separating them. The CDR3 contains 14 residues.

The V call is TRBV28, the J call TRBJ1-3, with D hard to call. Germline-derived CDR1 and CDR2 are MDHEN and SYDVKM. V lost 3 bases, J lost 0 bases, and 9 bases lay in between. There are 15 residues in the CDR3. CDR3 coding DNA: TGTGCCAGCAGTTTGGACGGGAACTCTGGAAACACCATATATTTT. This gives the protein CASSLDGNSGNTIYF.

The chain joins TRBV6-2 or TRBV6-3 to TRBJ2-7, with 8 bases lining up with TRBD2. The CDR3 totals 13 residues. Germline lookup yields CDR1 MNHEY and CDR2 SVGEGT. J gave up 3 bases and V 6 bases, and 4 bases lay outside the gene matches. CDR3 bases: TGTGCCAGCAGCCGCCGGGAGGGCTACGAGCAGTACTTC. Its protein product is CASSRREGYEQYF.

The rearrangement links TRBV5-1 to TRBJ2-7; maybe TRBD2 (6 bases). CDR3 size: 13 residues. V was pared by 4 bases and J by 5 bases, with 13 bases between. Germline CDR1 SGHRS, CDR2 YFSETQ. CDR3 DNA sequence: TGCGCCAGCAGCCCCCTGGGGGGTGACGAGCAGTACTTC. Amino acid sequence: CASSPLGGDEQYF.

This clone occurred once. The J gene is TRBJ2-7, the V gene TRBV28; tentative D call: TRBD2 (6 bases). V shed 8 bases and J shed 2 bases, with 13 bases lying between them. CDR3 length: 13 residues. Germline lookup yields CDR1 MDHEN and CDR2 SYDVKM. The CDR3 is CASCRRVTYEQYF. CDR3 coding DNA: TGTGCCAGCTGCCGGAGGGTTACCTACGAGCAGTACTTC.

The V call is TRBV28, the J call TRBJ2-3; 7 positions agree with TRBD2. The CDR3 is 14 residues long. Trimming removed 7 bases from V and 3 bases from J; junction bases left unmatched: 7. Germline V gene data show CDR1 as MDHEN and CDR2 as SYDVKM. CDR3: CASKEGGSTDTQYF. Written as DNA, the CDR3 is TGTGCCAGCAAGGAGGGCGGGAGTACAGATACGCAGTATTTT.

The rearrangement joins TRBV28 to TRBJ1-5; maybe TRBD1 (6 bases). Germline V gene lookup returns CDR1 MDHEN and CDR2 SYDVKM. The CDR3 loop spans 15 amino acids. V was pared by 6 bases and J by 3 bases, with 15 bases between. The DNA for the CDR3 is TGTGCCAGCAGCCTTCGCGGGGGCCTCAATCAGCCCCAGCATTTT. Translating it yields CASSLRGGLNQPQHF.

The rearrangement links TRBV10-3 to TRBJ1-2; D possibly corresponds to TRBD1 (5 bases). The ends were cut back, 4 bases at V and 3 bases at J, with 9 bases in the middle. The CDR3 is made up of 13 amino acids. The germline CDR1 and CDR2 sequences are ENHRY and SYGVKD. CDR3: CAISGQGYYGYTF. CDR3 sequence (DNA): TGTGCCATCAGTGGGCAGGGCTACTATGGCTACACCTTC.

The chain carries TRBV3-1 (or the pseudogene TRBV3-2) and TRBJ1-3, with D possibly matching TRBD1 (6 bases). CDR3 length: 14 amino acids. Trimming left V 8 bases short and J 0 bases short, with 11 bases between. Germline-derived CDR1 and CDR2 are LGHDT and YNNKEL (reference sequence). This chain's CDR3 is CASRDITSGNTIYF. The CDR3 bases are TGTGCCAGCCGGGACATAACCTCTGGAAACACCATATATTTT.

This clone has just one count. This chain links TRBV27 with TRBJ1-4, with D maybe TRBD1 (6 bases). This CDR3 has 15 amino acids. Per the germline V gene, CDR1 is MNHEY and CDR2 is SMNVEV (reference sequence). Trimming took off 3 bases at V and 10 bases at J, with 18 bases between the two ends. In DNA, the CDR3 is TGTGCCAGCAGTTTCTACTCGACAGGTGTGGGAAAACTGTTTTTT. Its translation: CASSFYSTGVGKLFF.

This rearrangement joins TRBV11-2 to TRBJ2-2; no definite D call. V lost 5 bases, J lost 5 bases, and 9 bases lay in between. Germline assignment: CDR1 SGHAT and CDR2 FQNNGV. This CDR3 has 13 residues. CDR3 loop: CASSPSGTGELFF. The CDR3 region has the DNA TGTGCCAGCAGCCCATCAGGAACCGGGGAGCTGTTTTTT.

The CDR3 DNA follows: TGTGCCAGCAGTGAAGTGGGGGGACTCGGGGACACCGGGGAGCTGTTTTTT. This translates into CASSEVGGLGDTGELFF. V usage is TRBV2 and J usage is TRBJ2-2, with D perhaps matching TRBD2 (6 bases). The germline V and J ends were trimmed by 1 base and 3 bases, with 15 bases remaining between them. CDR3 length equals 17 residues. CDR1 and CDR2 (germline): SNHLY, FYNNEI.

DNA of the CDR3: TGTGCCAGCAGCTTGGGGATGGCGGCGAACACTGAAGCTTTCTTT. Encoded protein: CASSLGMAANTEAFF. This chain joins TRBV5-5 and TRBJ1-1; D gene uncertain. V was shortened by 0 bases and J by 1 base, with 10 bases between the two germline ends. CDR3 size: 15 residues. Germline V gene sequence: CDR1 SGHKS, CDR2 YYEKEE (reference sequence).

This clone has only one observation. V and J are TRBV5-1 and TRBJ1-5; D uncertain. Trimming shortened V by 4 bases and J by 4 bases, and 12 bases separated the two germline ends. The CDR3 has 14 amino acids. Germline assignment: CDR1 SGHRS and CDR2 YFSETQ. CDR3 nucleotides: TGCGCCAGCAGCCCCACCCTCGGGAATCAGCCCCAGCATTTT. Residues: CASSPTLGNQPQHF.

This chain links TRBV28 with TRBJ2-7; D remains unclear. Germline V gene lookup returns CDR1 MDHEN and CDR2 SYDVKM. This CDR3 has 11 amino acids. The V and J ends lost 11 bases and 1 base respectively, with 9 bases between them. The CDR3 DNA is TGTGCCGCTGCGCGTTCCTACGAGCAGTACTTC. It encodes CAAARSYEQYF.

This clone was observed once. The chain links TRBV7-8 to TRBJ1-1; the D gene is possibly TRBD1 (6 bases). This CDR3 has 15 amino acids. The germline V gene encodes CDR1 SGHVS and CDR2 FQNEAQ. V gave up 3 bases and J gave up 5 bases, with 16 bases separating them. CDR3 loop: CASSFAPRGKTEAFF. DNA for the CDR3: TGTGCCAGCAGCTTCGCCCCGAGGGGGAAGACTGAAGCTTTCTTT.

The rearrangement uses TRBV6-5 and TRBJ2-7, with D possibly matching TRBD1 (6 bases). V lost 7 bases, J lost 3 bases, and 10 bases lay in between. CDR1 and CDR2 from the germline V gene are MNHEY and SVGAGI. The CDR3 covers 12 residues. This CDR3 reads CASTGQFYEQYF. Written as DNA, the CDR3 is TGTGCCAGCACCGGACAGTTCTACGAGCAGTACTTC.

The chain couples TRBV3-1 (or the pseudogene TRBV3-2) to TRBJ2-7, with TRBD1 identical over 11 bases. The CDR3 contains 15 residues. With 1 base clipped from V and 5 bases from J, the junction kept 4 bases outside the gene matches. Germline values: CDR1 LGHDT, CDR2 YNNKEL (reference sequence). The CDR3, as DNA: TGTGCCAGCAGCCAAGGGACAGGGGGCATCGACGAGCAGTACTTC. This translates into CASSQGTGGIDEQYF.